Included here is one TCR beta chain sequence, with context. These data come from a study of blood T cell repertoires in COVID-19. Original processing notes: Reference gene primer amplification gave estimated nucleated cell counts. TCRdb's copy holds only in-frame clones and misses some; the assay was immunoSEQ multiplex PCR. V and J calls and clone size come straight from that table; D and trimming were deduced from the DNA. The data show under 200,000 clones, with 80% to 90% seen just once and roughly 2.5% held by the top ten. The CDR3 runs to 15 residues. The germline V gene encodes CDR1 ENHRY and CDR2 SYGVKD. The V segment lost 6 bases and the J segment 4 bases; nucleotides outside the gene matches: 9.

The sample was peripheral blood. This receptor was identified in a man aged 35-49 years with active or convalescent COVID-19. This chain links TRBV10-3 with TRBJ2-1, with TRBD2 matching 7 bases. The CDR3 nucleotides are TGTGCCATCAGCGCTACTAGCGCGGAGTACAATGAGCAGTTCTTC. Protein: CAISATSAEYNEQFF.